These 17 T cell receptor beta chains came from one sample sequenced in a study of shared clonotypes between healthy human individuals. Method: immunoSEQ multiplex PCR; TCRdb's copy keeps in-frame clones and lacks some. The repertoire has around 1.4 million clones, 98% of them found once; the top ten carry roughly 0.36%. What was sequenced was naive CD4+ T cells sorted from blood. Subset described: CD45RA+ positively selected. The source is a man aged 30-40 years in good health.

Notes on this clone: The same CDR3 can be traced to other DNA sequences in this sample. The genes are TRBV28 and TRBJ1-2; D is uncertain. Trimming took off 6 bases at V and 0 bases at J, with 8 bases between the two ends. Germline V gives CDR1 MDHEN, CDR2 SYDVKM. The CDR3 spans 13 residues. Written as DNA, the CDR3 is TGTGCCAGCAGGGGGAGCCCTAACTATGGCTACACCTTC. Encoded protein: CASRGSPNYGYTF.

The CDR3 coding sequence is TGTGCCACCAGCAGAGATTTGGGGCGACAGGGGATCTATGGCTACACCTTC. Amino acids: CATSRDLGRQGIYGYTF. The chain is built from TRBV15 and TRBJ1-2; TRBD1 agrees at 8 bases. In germline, CDR1 is LNHNV, CDR2 YYDKDF (reference sequence). V shed 0 bases and J 4 bases; nucleotides not matched to a gene: 10. This CDR3 has 17 residues.

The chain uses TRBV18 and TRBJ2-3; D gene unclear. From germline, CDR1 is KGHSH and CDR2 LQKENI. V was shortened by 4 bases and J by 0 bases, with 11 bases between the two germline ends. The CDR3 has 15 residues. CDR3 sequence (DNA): TGTGCCAGCTCACTGGACGCGACGAGCACAGATACGCAGTATTTT. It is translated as CASSLDATSTDTQYF.

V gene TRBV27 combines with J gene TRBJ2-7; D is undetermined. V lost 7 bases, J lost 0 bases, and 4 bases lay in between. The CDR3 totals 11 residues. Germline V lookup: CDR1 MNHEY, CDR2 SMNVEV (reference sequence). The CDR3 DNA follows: TGTGCCAGCATCCTCTCCTACGAGCAGTACTTC. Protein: CASILSYEQYF.

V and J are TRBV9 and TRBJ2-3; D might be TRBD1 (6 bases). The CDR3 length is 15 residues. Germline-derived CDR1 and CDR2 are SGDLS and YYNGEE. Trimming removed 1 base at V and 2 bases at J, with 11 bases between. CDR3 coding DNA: TGTGCCAGCAGCGTACACAGGGATTTCACAGATACGCAGTATTTT. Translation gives CASSVHRDFTDTQYF. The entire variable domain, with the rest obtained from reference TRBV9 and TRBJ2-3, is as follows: DSGVTQTPKHLITATGQRVTLRCSPRSGDLSVYWYQQSLDQGLQFLIQYYNGEERAKGNILERFSAQQFPDLHSELNLSSLELGDSALYFCASSVHRDFTDTQYFGPGTRLTVL.

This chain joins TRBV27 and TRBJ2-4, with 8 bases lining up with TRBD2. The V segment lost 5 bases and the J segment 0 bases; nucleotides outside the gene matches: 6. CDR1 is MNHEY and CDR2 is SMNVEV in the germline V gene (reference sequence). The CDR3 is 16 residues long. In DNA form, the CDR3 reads TGTGCCAGCAGTGCAACTAGCGGTGTAGCCAAAAACATTCAGTACTTC. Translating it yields CASSATSGVAKNIQYF.

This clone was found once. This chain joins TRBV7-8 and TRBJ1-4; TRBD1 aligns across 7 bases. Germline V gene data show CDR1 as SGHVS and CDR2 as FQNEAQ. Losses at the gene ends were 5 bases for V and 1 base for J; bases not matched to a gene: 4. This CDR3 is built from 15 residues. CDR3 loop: CASSPRQGTNEKLFF. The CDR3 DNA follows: TGTGCCAGCAGCCCGCGACAGGGAACTAATGAAAAACTGTTTTTT.

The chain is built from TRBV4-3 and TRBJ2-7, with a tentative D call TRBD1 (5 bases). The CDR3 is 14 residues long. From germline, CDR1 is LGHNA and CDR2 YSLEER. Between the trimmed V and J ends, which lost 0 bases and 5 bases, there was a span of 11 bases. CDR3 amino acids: CASSQDWTWDEQYF. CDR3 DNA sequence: TGCGCCAGCAGCCAAGATTGGACATGGGACGAGCAGTACTTC.

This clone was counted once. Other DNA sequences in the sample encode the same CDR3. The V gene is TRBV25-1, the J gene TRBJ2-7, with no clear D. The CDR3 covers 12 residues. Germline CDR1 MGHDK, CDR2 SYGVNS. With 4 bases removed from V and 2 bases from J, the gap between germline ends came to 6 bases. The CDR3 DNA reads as TGTGCCAGCAGTGCCCTCACCTACGAGCAGTACTTC. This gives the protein CASSALTYEQYF.

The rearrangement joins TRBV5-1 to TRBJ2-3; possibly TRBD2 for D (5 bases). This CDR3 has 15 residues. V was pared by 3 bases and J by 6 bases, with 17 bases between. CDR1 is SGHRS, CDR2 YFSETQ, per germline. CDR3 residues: CASSSRSAPPDTQYF. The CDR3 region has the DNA TGCGCCAGCAGCTCGCGTAGCGCACCACCGGATACGCAGTATTTT.

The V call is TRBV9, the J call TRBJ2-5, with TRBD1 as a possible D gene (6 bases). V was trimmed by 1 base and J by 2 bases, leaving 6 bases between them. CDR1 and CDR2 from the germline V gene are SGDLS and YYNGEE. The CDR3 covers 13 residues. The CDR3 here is CASSVTGQETQYF. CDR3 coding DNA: TGTGCCAGCAGCGTAACAGGGCAAGAGACCCAGTACTTC.

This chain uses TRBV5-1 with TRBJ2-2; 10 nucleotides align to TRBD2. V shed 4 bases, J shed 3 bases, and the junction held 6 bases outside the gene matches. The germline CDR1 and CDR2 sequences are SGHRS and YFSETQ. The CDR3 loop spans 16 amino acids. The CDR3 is CASSPRTSGYTGELFF. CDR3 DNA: TGCGCCAGCAGCCCGAGGACTAGCGGATACACCGGGGAGCTGTTTTTT.

Here the CDR3 DNA reads TGTGCCAGCAACACCCGTCTAGCGGGAGCGTTGCTGGAGACCCAGTACTTC. This gives the protein CASNTRLAGALLETQYF. The chain recombines TRBV5-5 with TRBJ2-5; 10 nucleotides line up with TRBD2. The germline V gene has CDR1 SGHKS and CDR2 YYEKEE (reference sequence). The V gene end was trimmed by 6 bases and the J gene end by 5 bases; junction bases not matched to a gene: 16. This CDR3 has 17 amino acids.

The CDR3 DNA reads TGTGCCAGTTGTAAACAGACCCCAGGGGACACCATATATTTT. Its protein is CASCKQTPGDTIYF. The rearrangement uses TRBV7-9 and TRBJ1-3, with D possibly TRBD1 on 6 matching bases. The length of the CDR3 is 14 residues. The germline V and J ends were trimmed by 9 bases and 8 bases, with 20 bases remaining between them. The germline gives CDR1 SEHNR, CDR2 FQNEAQ (reference sequence).

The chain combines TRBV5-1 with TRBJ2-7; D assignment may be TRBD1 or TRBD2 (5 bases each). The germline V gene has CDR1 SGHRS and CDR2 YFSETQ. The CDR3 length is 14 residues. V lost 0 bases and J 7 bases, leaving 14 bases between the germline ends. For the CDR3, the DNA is TGCGCCAGCAGCTTGGTGGGGGATCCGGGGGAGCAGTACTTC. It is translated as CASSLVGDPGEQYF.

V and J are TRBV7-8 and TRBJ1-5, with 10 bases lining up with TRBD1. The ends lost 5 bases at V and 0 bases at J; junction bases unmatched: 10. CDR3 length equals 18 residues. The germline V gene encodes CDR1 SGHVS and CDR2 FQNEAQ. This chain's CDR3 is CASSHRQGADYSNQPQHF. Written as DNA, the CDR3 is TGTGCCAGCAGCCATAGACAGGGGGCCGATTATAGCAATCAGCCCCAGCATTTT.

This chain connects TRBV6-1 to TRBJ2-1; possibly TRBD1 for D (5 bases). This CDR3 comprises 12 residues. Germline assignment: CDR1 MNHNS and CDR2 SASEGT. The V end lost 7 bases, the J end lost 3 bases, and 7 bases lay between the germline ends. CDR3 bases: TGTGCCAGCACCGACAGCTACAATGAGCAGTTCTTC. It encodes CASTDSYNEQFF.